This entry lists 14 T cell receptor beta chains sequenced from one sample in a study of cytomegalovirus exposure and HLA in healthy donors. Profiling relied on immunoSEQ multiplex PCR, and the TCRdb table lists in-frame clones only, not all of them. The table records around 150,000 clones, around 85% of them present only once. Source material: PBMCs. Receptors originate from a man aged 25-40 years in good health and CMV-seropositive.

This chain links TRBV11-3 with TRBJ2-1, with 9 bases that match TRBD2. CDR3 size: 15 residues. V shed 5 bases and J 6 bases; nucleotides not matched to a gene: 8. Germline values: CDR1 SGHNT, CDR2 YENEEA. The CDR3 loop reads CASSPRLAAFNEQFF. In DNA form, the CDR3 reads TGTGCCAGCAGCCCTCGACTAGCGGCTTTCAATGAGCAGTTCTTC.

The count of this clone is one. J is TRBJ2-2 and V is TRBV4-3, with 15 bases aligning to TRBD2. V was pared by 1 base and J by 4 bases, with 4 bases of the junction left unmatched. Germline V lookup: CDR1 LGHNA, CDR2 YSLEER. The length of the CDR3 is 18 residues. CDR3 residues: CASSQGTSGGAPTGELFF. The CDR3, as DNA: TGCGCCAGCAGCCAAGGGACTAGCGGGGGGGCCCCCACCGGGGAGCTGTTTTTT.

This clone was seen a few times. The J gene is TRBJ1-3, the V gene TRBV2; D is perhaps TRBD1 (6 bases). The germline V gene encodes CDR1 SNHLY and CDR2 FYNNEI. The CDR3 length is 14 residues. Trimming removed 9 bases from V and 0 bases from J, with 12 bases in between. The CDR3: CASTQGHSGNTIYF. CDR3 DNA sequence: TGTGCCAGTACACAGGGTCACTCTGGAAACACCATATATTTT. Drawing the rest from reference TRBV2 and TRBJ1-3, the complete variable domain is EPEVTQTPSHQVTQMGQEVILRCVPISNHLYFYWYRQILGQKVEFLVSFYNNEISEKSEIFDDQFSVERPDGSNFTLKIRSTKLEDSAMYFCASTQGHSGNTIYFGEGSWLTVV.

This sequence joins TRBV5-8 and TRBJ2-5; D is ambiguous. Deletions cut 1 base from V and 3 bases from J, with 7 bases between. Germline V CDR1 and CDR2: SGHTS, YDEGEE. The CDR3 sequence is 13 residues long. As DNA, the CDR3 is TGTGCCAGCAGCTTGCGGTTCGAAGAGACCCAGTACTTC. It codes for CASSLRFEETQYF.

J is TRBJ2-3 and V is TRBV9, with a tentative D call TRBD2 (5 bases). This CDR3 has 18 residues. V was pared by 0 bases and J by 1 base, with 18 bases between. Germline CDR1 and CDR2: SGDLS and YYNGEE. This chain's CDR3 is CASSVAVLARNGTDTQYF. The CDR3 DNA reads as TGTGCCAGCAGCGTAGCCGTCCTAGCCCGTAATGGCACAGATACGCAGTATTTT. The full variable domain, rest sourced from reference TRBV9 and TRBJ2-3, is DSGVTQTPKHLITATGQRVTLRCSPRSGDLSVYWYQQSLDQGLQFLIQYYNGEERAKGNILERFSAQQFPDLHSELNLSSLELGDSALYFCASSVAVLARNGTDTQYFGPGTRLTVL.

The V and J genes are TRBV6-5 and TRBJ2-3; 7 bases align to TRBD1. With 7 bases clipped from V and 1 base from J, the junction kept 5 bases outside the gene matches. Germline V gives CDR1 MNHEY, CDR2 SVGAGI. The CDR3 sequence is 14 residues long. The CDR3 DNA reads as TGTGCCAGCAACACACAGGGGCGCACAGATACGCAGTATTTT. Translated, it gives CASNTQGRTDTQYF.

The genes are TRBV7-9 and TRBJ2-2, with D possibly matching TRBD2 (5 bases). V lost 1 base and J lost 5, with 14 bases in between. Germline values: CDR1 SEHNR, CDR2 FQNEAQ (reference sequence). The CDR3 runs to 16 residues. The CDR3 DNA reads TGTGCCAGCAGCTTAGAGGTCGGTGGGGAGACCGGGGAGCTGTTTTTT. Protein sequence: CASSLEVGGETGELFF.

The V and J genes are TRBV11-2 and TRBJ2-5; D is possibly TRBD1 (6 bases). Germline assignment: CDR1 SGHAT and CDR2 FQNNGV. The V gene lost 6 bases and the J gene lost 7 bases, with 18 bases spanning the gap. The CDR3 is 14 residues long. The chain's CDR3 is CASREAGARGTQYF. CDR3 bases: TGTGCCAGCAGAGAAGCAGGGGCTCGCGGGACCCAGTACTTC.

This clone was detected only a few times. Distinct nucleotide sequences in the sample also encode this CDR3. The V gene is TRBV30, the J gene TRBJ2-5; no firm D call. Trimming took 0 bases from V and 5 from J, leaving 4 bases between them. This CDR3 is built from 11 residues. Germline V gene lookup returns CDR1 GTSNPN and CDR2 SVGIG (reference sequence). CDR3 DNA: TGTGCCTGGAGTGTACTGGAGACCCAGTACTTC. The encoded protein is CAWSVLETQYF. The variable domain in full, completed from reference TRBV30 and TRBJ2-5, reads SQTIHQWPATLVQPVGSPLSLECTVEGTSNPNLYWYRQAAGRGLQLLFYSVGIGQISSEVPQNLSASRPQDRQFILSSKKLLLSDSGFYLCAWSVLETQYFGPGTRLLVL.

This clone has just one count. The rearrangement uses TRBV25-1 and TRBJ1-6; D is uncertain. V was trimmed by 3 bases and J by 7 bases, leaving 13 bases between them. In germline, CDR1 is MGHDK, CDR2 SYGVNS. CDR3 length: 15 residues. The CDR3 nucleotides read TGTGCCAGCAGTGATTATCGGTTTTCCAATTCACCCCTCCACTTT. It yields the protein CASSDYRFSNSPLHF.

This clone was observed a single time. The V call is TRBV25-1, the J call TRBJ2-1; 15 bases are a match to TRBD2. Germline values: CDR1 MGHDK, CDR2 SYGVNS. The CDR3 consists of 14 residues. Trimming removed 10 bases from V and 6 bases from J; junction bases left unmatched: 4. CDR3 loop: CATGTSGGFNEQFF. In nucleotides, the CDR3 is TGTGCCACCGGGACTAGCGGGGGGTTCAATGAGCAGTTCTTC.

This clone was recorded once. V is TRBV4-1 and J is TRBJ2-3; 7 bases match TRBD2. CDR1 and CDR2 (germline): MGHRA, YSYEKL. V lost 6 bases, J lost 2 bases, and 5 bases stayed unmatched. This CDR3 is 14 amino acids long. The CDR3 reads CASRSGDYTDTQYF. CDR3 DNA: TGCGCCAGCAGAAGCGGGGATTACACAGATACGCAGTATTTT.

The gene calls are TRBV6-5 and TRBJ1-5, with unresolved D. Germline lookup yields CDR1 MNHEY and CDR2 SVGAGI. Deletions cut 2 bases from V and 3 bases from J, with 11 bases between. This CDR3 has 15 residues. CDR3 DNA: TGTGCCAGCAGTTACACATACGAAGTCAATCAGCCCCAGCATTTT. It translates to CASSYTYEVNQPQHF.

The chain is built from TRBV6-5 and TRBJ2-7, with D unclear. The V gene's germline CDR1 is MNHEY and CDR2 SVGAGI. Deletions cut 0 bases from V and 0 bases from J, with 6 bases between. The length of the CDR3 is 14 residues. CDR3 sequence (DNA): TGTGCCAGCAGTTACTCCCCGAGCTCCTACGAGCAGTACTTC. It yields the protein CASSYSPSSYEQYF.